One sample yielded the 24 T cell receptor beta chains listed below, sequenced in a study of T cell responses to AZD1222 COVID-19 vaccine. Assay used: immunoSEQ multiplex PCR; TCRdb lists only in-frame clones, some missing. The repertoire consists of some 140,000 clones, with about 80% occurring once and the leading ten covering roughly 3.9%. Material: peripheral blood, obtained on day 0 of AZD1222 vaccination. Receptors originate from an adult in good health.

This chain joins TRBV5-1 and TRBJ2-3; no reliable D call. This CDR3 is 14 amino acids long. V was clipped by 1 base and J by 2 bases, with 8 bases between them. Germline V lookup: CDR1 SGHRS, CDR2 YFSETQ. The CDR3 spells CASSLQDLTDTQYF. The CDR3 nucleotides read TGCGCCAGCAGCTTGCAGGACCTCACAGATACGCAGTATTTT.

The chain employs TRBV2 and TRBJ1-1; unclear D gene. Trimming took off 6 bases at V and 4 bases at J, with 15 bases between the two ends. Germline values: CDR1 SNHLY, CDR2 FYNNEI. This CDR3 is built from 14 residues. In DNA, the CDR3 is TGTGCCAGCAGCGCGGGTTGGAAGATCACTGAAGCTTTCTTT. Its translation is CASSAGWKITEAFF.

The chain carries TRBV2 and TRBJ2-3; unclear D gene. Germline V gene data show CDR1 as SNHLY and CDR2 as FYNNEI. The CDR3 has 14 residues. V was clipped by 0 bases and J by 2 bases, with 6 bases between them. DNA for the CDR3: TGTGCCAGCAGTGAAGCAAGGACCACAGATACGCAGTATTTT. It encodes CASSEARTTDTQYF.

The chain uses TRBV5-4 and TRBJ1-4; 11 bases align to TRBD1. V trimming: 3 bases; J trimming: 4 bases; junction bases outside the gene matches: 8. CDR1 is SGHNT and CDR2 is YYREEE in the germline V gene (reference sequence). The CDR3 consists of 17 residues. In DNA form, the CDR3 reads TGTGCCAGCAGCTACGGTCGCGGGACAGGGGGTAATGAAAAACTGTTTTTT. This translates into CASSYGRGTGGNEKLFF.

The gene calls are TRBV5-1 and TRBJ1-6, with a tentative D call TRBD1 (6 bases). V was cut by 3 bases and J by 4 bases, with 8 bases left in between. CDR1 SGHRS and CDR2 YFSETQ come from the germline V gene. The CDR3 totals 14 residues. CDR3 sequence (DNA): TGCGCCAGCAGCTCGGACAGTTATAATTCACCCCTCCACTTT. Translating it yields CASSSDSYNSPLHF.

The chain is built from TRBV19 and TRBJ2-2; 7 bases align to TRBD1. The junction had 20 bases not matched to a gene; V was cut back by 10 bases and J by 0 bases. CDR3 length: 19 amino acids. Germline-derived CDR1 and CDR2 are LNHDA and SQIVND (reference sequence). In DNA form, the CDR3 reads TGTGCCATCTCAAACCCGACAGGGAAGGGGCTCGCGAACACCGGGGAGCTGTTTTTT. Its translation is CAISNPTGKGLANTGELFF. The whole variable domain, remainder taken from reference TRBV19 and TRBJ2-2, is DGGITQSPKYLFRKEGQNVTLSCEQNLNHDAMYWYRQDPGQGLRLIYYSQIVNDFQKGDIAEGYSVSREKKESFPLTVTSAQKNPTAFYLCAISNPTGKGLANTGELFFGEGSRLTVL.

The genes are TRBV19 and TRBJ1-3; D call uncertain. V dropped 7 bases and J dropped 0 bases, with 10 bases sitting between them. Germline V gene lookup returns CDR1 LNHDA and CDR2 SQIVND (reference sequence). The CDR3 loop spans 14 amino acids. In DNA form, the CDR3 reads TGTGCCAGTACCGCCAGCCACTCTGGAAACACCATATATTTT. This translates into CASTASHSGNTIYF.

The rearrangement joins TRBV30 to TRBJ1-1; the match to TRBD1 covers 7 bases. The germline V gene has CDR1 GTSNPN and CDR2 SVGIG (reference sequence). The junction had 9 bases not matched to a gene; V was cut back by 8 bases and J by 3 bases. This CDR3 spans 13 amino acids. DNA of the CDR3: TGTGCCGGAAAGACAGGGCGCGACACTGAAGCTTTCTTT. Translating it yields CAGKTGRDTEAFF.

This chain connects TRBV6-1 to TRBJ2-3, with a weak D call TRBD1 (5 bases). Trimming stripped 3 bases from V and 5 bases from J, with 21 bases between. The CDR3 is 17 amino acids. In germline, CDR1 is MNHNS, CDR2 SASEGT. The CDR3 DNA is TGTGCCAGCAGTGATCACGCAGGGTTCTTTGTAAGAGATACGCAGTATTTT. Its translation is CASSDHAGFFVRDTQYF.

This rearrangement joins TRBV29-1 to TRBJ2-5; perhaps TRBD1 as D (6 bases). CDR1 is SQVTM and CDR2 is ANQGSEA in the germline V gene. V lost 7 bases to trimming and J lost 4 bases, with 10 bases between them. The CDR3 consists of 11 residues. CDR3 residues: CSARGGETQYF. The CDR3 DNA reads TGCAGCGCACGAGGGGGAGAGACCCAGTACTTC.

The chain is built from TRBV28 and TRBJ1-4; D not resolved. The V and J ends lost 5 bases and 4 bases respectively, with 11 bases between them. CDR3 length equals 14 residues. Germline CDR1 MDHEN, CDR2 SYDVKM. CDR3 nucleotides: TGTGCCAGCAGTGAACAGAGCTTTAATGAAAAACTGTTTTTT. This sequence encodes CASSEQSFNEKLFF.

The CDR3 DNA reads as TGCGCCAGCAGCCAACCGACCGGGACCCAGTACTTC. Its protein product is CASSQPTGTQYF. The chain recombines TRBV4-1 with TRBJ2-5, with D hard to call. Germline assignment: CDR1 MGHRA and CDR2 YSYEKL. V gave up 2 bases and J gave up 7 bases, with 8 bases separating them. This CDR3 contains 12 residues.

The rearrangement links TRBV3-1 (or the pseudogene TRBV3-2) to TRBJ2-1, with a weak D call TRBD1 (6 bases). This CDR3 is 17 amino acids long. Trimming left V 4 bases short and J 0 bases short, with 16 bases between. The V gene's germline CDR1 is LGHDT and CDR2 YNNKEL (reference sequence). The CDR3 DNA sequence: TGTGCCAGCAGCCTAGGACAGCCAGGGAGCTCCTACAATGAGCAGTTCTTC. It translates to CASSLGQPGSSYNEQFF.

This rearrangement joins TRBV19 to TRBJ1-1; D gene unclear. Per germline, CDR1 LNHDA and CDR2 SQIVND (reference sequence). V was shortened by 4 bases and J by 3 bases, with 6 bases between the two germline ends. This CDR3 comprises 12 residues. CDR3 sequence (DNA): TGTGCCAGTAGTAAGAGGGACACTGAAGCTTTCTTT. Translation gives CASSKRDTEAFF.

There are a few counts of this clone. The rearrangement links TRBV6-5 to TRBJ1-2; 9 bases match TRBD1. J lost 5 bases, V lost 6 bases, and 10 bases had no gene match. There are 15 residues in the CDR3. Per the germline V gene, CDR1 is MNHEY and CDR2 is SVGAGI. DNA for the CDR3: TGTGCCAGCAGCGACCCTCGGACAGGGGAGTATGGCTACACCTTC. Residues: CASSDPRTGEYGYTF.

This clone is a singleton in its sample. The chain joins TRBV7-3 to TRBJ2-3; D possibly corresponds to TRBD1 (6 bases). CDR1 and CDR2 from the germline V gene are SGHTA and FQGTGA. V lost 5 bases and J 1 base, leaving 16 bases between the germline ends. The CDR3 consists of 16 residues. The CDR3 DNA reads as TGTGCCAGCAGCCTCAGGACCCCAGGGGGCACAGATACGCAGTATTTT. As protein: CASSLRTPGGTDTQYF.

The chain employs TRBV3-1 (or the pseudogene TRBV3-2) and TRBJ1-1, with 7 positions matching TRBD1. This CDR3 spans 15 amino acids. V gave up 4 bases and J gave up 1 base; unmatched junction bases: 6. The germline V gene encodes CDR1 LGHDT and CDR2 YNNKEL (reference sequence). The CDR3 DNA reads TGTGCCAGCAGCCGTACAGGGGCGTCGAACACTGAAGCTTTCTTT. Its translation: CASSRTGASNTEAFF.

The DNA for the CDR3 is TGTGCCAGCAGCTTGCCTAGCTTGAACGAGCAGTACTTC. This encodes CASSLPSLNEQYF. V is TRBV5-4 and J is TRBJ2-7, with D possibly being TRBD2 (5 bases). Trimming took 1 base from V and 5 from J, leaving 10 bases between them. Germline V CDR1 and CDR2: SGHNT, YYREEE (reference sequence). This CDR3 spans 13 amino acids.

The V call is TRBV28, the J call TRBJ1-2; 7 bases fit TRBD1. The CDR3 consists of 12 residues. J lost 10 bases, V lost 4 bases, and 6 bases had no gene match. From germline, CDR1 is MDHEN and CDR2 SYDVKM. CDR3 amino acids: CASSSGTVNYTF. CDR3 in DNA: TGTGCCAGCAGTTCCGGGACAGTTAACTACACCTTC.

The chain joins TRBV27 to TRBJ2-4, with 7 bases aligning to TRBD1. Germline CDR1 is MNHEY and CDR2 is SMNVEV (reference sequence). Losses at the gene ends were 6 bases for V and 0 bases for J; bases not matched to a gene: 5. CDR3 length: 15 residues. The CDR3 bases are TGTGCCAGCAGCACAGGGGTAGGAGCCAAAAACATTCAGTACTTC. It encodes CASSTGVGAKNIQYF.

The chain carries TRBV20-1 and TRBJ1-1; D not certain. The V gene's germline CDR1 is DFQATT and CDR2 SNEGSKA (reference sequence). CDR3 length: 11 amino acids. V was shortened by 1 base and J by 5 bases, with 5 bases between the two germline ends. CDR3 residues: CSARAETEAFF. The CDR3 DNA sequence: TGCAGTGCTAGAGCTGAGACTGAAGCTTTCTTT.

The chain combines TRBV7-6 with TRBJ2-2, with D possibly TRBD2 on 6 matching bases. Looked up from germline, CDR1 is SGHVS and CDR2 is FNYEAQ. The CDR3 extends over 14 amino acids. Trimming left V 1 base short and J 4 bases short, with 7 bases between. CDR3 sequence (DNA): TGTGCCAGCAGCTTAGTGACTAGCACCGGGGAGCTGTTTTTT. Translated, it gives CASSLVTSTGELFF.

V usage is TRBV11-2 and J usage is TRBJ2-1, with D unresolved. The CDR3 runs to 15 residues. Looked up from germline, CDR1 is SGHAT and CDR2 is FQNNGV. The ends were cut back, 1 base at V and 0 bases at J, with 7 bases in the middle. The CDR3 DNA reads TGTGCCAGCAGCTTAGGAGGTAGCTCCTACAATGAGCAGTTCTTC. It translates to CASSLGGSSYNEQFF.

The rearrangement uses TRBV28 and TRBJ2-1; 9 bases line up with TRBD2. With V trimmed by 3 bases and J by 8 bases, 11 bases remained unmatched. Germline values: CDR1 MDHEN, CDR2 SYDVKM. The CDR3 runs to 16 residues. CDR3 residues: CASSFSGTSRVDEQFF. Written as DNA, the CDR3 is TGTGCCAGCAGTTTCTCCGGGACTAGCAGGGTAGATGAGCAGTTCTTC.